Shown below are 6 T cell receptor beta chains from a single sample sequenced in a study of blood T cell repertoires in COVID-19. Sequenced by immunoSEQ multiplex PCR; TCRdb stores in-frame clones only, minus some. The table includes under 60,000 clones, 80% to 90% detected once. Sequencing used peripheral blood. The receptor source for this set is a man aged 60 to 75 with acute or convalescent COVID-19.

The chain joins TRBV11-2 to TRBJ2-3; 8 bases are shared with TRBD1. V shed 4 bases and J 6 bases; nucleotides not matched to a gene: 6. The germline CDR1 and CDR2 sequences are SGHAT and FQNNGV. There are 14 residues in the CDR3. The CDR3 spells CASSYDRGLDTQYF. The CDR3 DNA follows: TGTGCCAGCAGCTACGACAGGGGTCTTGATACGCAGTATTTT.

The J gene is TRBJ1-1, the V gene TRBV4-1; D is possibly TRBD1 (6 bases). With 0 bases removed from V and 1 base from J, the gap between germline ends came to 6 bases. From germline, CDR1 is MGHRA and CDR2 YSYEKL. CDR3 length: 14 amino acids. CDR3 residues: CASSQEQGNTEAFF. The CDR3, as DNA: TGCGCCAGCAGCCAAGAACAGGGGAACACTGAAGCTTTCTTT.

V usage is TRBV7-9 and J usage is TRBJ2-3; TRBD2 agrees at 8 bases. The CDR3 spans 14 residues. Germline trimming cut 4 bases from V and 4 bases from J; bases unmatched to any gene: 4. The germline gives CDR1 SEHNR, CDR2 FQNEAQ (reference sequence). The CDR3 bases are TGTGCCAGCAGCTACCGAGCGGGGGCAGATACGCAGTATTTT. As protein: CASSYRAGADTQYF.

V usage is TRBV15 and J usage is TRBJ2-1; 9 bases are a match to TRBD2. Germline V gives CDR1 LNHNV, CDR2 YYDKDF (reference sequence). Trimming cost V 0 bases and J 6 bases; bases outside gene matches: 3. This CDR3 has 15 residues. The CDR3 DNA follows: TGTGCCACCAGCAGAGATCTAGCGGGGAGCAATGAGCAGTTCTTC. Translated: CATSRDLAGSNEQFF. The full variable domain, rest sourced from reference TRBV15 and TRBJ2-1, is DAMVIQNPRYQVTQFGKPVTLSCSQTLNHNVMYWYQQKSSQAPKLLFHYYDKDFNNEADTPDNFQSRRPNTSFCFLDIRSPGLGDTAMYLCATSRDLAGSNEQFFGPGTRLTVL.

This chain links TRBV9 with TRBJ1-3; D possibly corresponds to TRBD1 (6 bases). Trimming stripped 3 bases from V and 2 bases from J, with 9 bases between. The CDR3 totals 14 residues. In germline, CDR1 is SGDLS, CDR2 YYNGEE. In nucleotides, the CDR3 is TGTGCCAGCAGCGCGCCAGGGGCTGGAAACACCATATATTTT. This gives the protein CASSAPGAGNTIYF.

V and J are TRBV6-5 and TRBJ1-2; tentative D call: TRBD1 (5 bases). Trimming removed 6 bases at V and 4 bases at J, with 18 bases between. CDR1 and CDR2 (germline): MNHEY, SVGAGI. This CDR3 is 15 amino acids long. The chain's CDR3 is CASRKQGLMSYGYTF. The CDR3 coding sequence is TGTGCCAGCAGAAAGCAGGGTCTAATGAGCTATGGCTACACCTTC.